This TCR beta chain was profiled in a study of cytomegalovirus exposure and HLA in healthy donors. V gave up 2 bases and J gave up 1 base; unmatched junction bases: 7. Germline-derived CDR1 and CDR2 are SEHNR and FQNEAQ (reference sequence). This CDR3 is 16 amino acids long. In the PCR, 60 Vbeta and 13 Jbeta primers were used. The table came from immunoSEQ multiplex PCR; TCRdb's copy has only in-frame clones and leaves some out. Among 150,000 to 200,000 clones listed, roughly 80% were seen once. The rearrangement uses TRBV7-9 and TRBJ2-5, with 7 positions matching TRBD1. This clonotype was sampled from a male donor in good health and CMV-seronegative. Sequencing was done on a sample of PBMCs. CDR3 DNA: TGTGCCAGCAGCTTACTTGGAACAGGGGTCCAAGAGACCCAGTACTTC. Its translation: CASSLLGTGVQETQYF.